This T cell receptor (beta chain) was recorded in a study of OX40 agonist ivuxolimab in advanced cancers. Some clones are missing from TCRdb's copy, which holds only in-frame ones; the method was immunoSEQ multiplex PCR. In the table there are about 60,000 clones, around 85% of which are singletons. This CDR3 comprises 16 residues. CDR1 LNHDA and CDR2 SQIVND come from the germline V gene (reference sequence). V was clipped by 6 bases and J by 4 bases, with 19 bases between them. Sequenced here: CD4+ or CD8+ T cells sorted from blood, sampled in a trial of the OX40 agonist ivuxolimab. The gene calls are TRBV19 and TRBJ2-1, with D perhaps matching TRBD2 (6 bases). The clonotype originates from an adult with an advanced solid tumor such as melanoma, head and neck, liver or kidney cancer. The CDR3 sequence is CASRPPPGGGYNEQFF. DNA of the CDR3: TGTGCCAGTAGACCCCCACCAGGTGGGGGGTACAATGAGCAGTTCTTC.